The source of this T cell receptor (beta chain) is a study of OX40 agonist ivuxolimab in advanced cancers. Comments on this clone: The target antigen is unknown.

The V and J ends lost 1 base and 7 bases respectively, with 16 bases between them. CDR3 size: 16 residues. The V gene's germline CDR1 is SGHAT and CDR2 FQDESV (reference sequence). Whole-study findings and limits: Nonresponders, in some cases, also had low normalized T-cell clonal expansion. At 0.1 to 3.0 mg/kg and by week 6, CD4+ and CD8+ T cells in the blood had expanded clonally.

The table came from immunoSEQ multiplex PCR; TCRdb's copy has only in-frame clones and leaves some out. The sample consists of about 53,000 clones, 82% of them appearing once. The V and J genes are TRBV11-1 and TRBJ1-4; possible D gene TRBD1, 6 bases. The source is an adult with an advanced solid tumor such as melanoma, head and neck, liver or kidney cancer. Sequenced material: CD4+ or CD8+ T cells sorted from blood, taken in a trial of the OX40 agonist ivuxolimab. The CDR3 sequence is CASSLDRAGDGEKLFF. CDR3 bases: TGTGCCAGCAGCTTAGACCGGGCAGGGGACGGTGAAAAACTGTTTTTT.